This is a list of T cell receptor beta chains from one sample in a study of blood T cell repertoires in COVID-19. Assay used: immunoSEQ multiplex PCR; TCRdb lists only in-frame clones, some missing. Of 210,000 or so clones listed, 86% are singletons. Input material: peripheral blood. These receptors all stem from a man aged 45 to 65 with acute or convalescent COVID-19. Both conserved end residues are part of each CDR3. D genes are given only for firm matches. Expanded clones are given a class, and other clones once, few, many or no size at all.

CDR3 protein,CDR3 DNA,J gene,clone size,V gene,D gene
CASSQERARDTNYGYTF,TGCGCCAGCAGCCAAGAGAGGGCACGGGATACTAACTATGGCTACACCTTC,TRBJ1-2,-,TRBV4-1,-
CASSQGLAGYEQFF,TGTGCCAGCAGCCAAGGACTAGCGGGATATGAGCAGTTCTTC,TRBJ2-1,-,TRBV3-1/TRBV3-2,TRBD2
CASSSGLSPNYGYTF,TGTGCCAGCAGCTCAGGACTATCCCCTAACTATGGCTACACCTTC,TRBJ1-2,-,TRBV27,-
CSVGRGVEDYGYTF,TGCAGCGTTGGACGGGGAGTGGAAGACTATGGCTACACCTTC,TRBJ1-2,-,TRBV29-1,-
CASSERMFSRETKNIQYF,TGTGCCAGCAGCGAAAGAATGTTTTCTCGAGAAACCAAAAACATTCAGTACTTC,TRBJ2-4,-,TRBV21-1,-
CASSPDRVGNSPLHF,TGTGCCAGCTCACCAGACAGGGTTGGTAATTCACCCCTCCACTTT,TRBJ1-6,-,TRBV18,TRBD1
CASSLATGNYGYTF,TGTGCCAGCAGCCTTGCTACAGGGAATTATGGCTACACCTTC,TRBJ1-2,once,TRBV5-5,-
CASSPPGTYQETQYF,TGTGCCAGCTCACCCCCGGGAACTTACCAAGAGACCCAGTACTTC,TRBJ2-5,-,TRBV18,-
CASSRGRFEQYF,TGTGCCAGTAGCAGGGGGCGCTTCGAGCAGTACTTC,TRBJ2-7,-,TRBV19,TRBD1
CASSLNRGNEQFF,TGTGCCAGCAGCTTAAACAGGGGTAATGAGCAGTTCTTC,TRBJ2-1,-,TRBV7-7,TRBD1
CASSAYGRGQSYEQYF,TGTGCCAGCAGTGCCTACGGAAGGGGGCAATCCTACGAGCAGTACTTC,TRBJ2-7,-,TRBV6-1,TRBD1
CASGFGQGGRGYTF,TGTGCTAGTGGTTTCGGACAGGGAGGCCGTGGCTACACCTTC,TRBJ1-2,few,TRBV12-5,TRBD1
CASSLTDNEQFF,TGTGCCAGCAGCTTAACGGACAATGAGCAGTTCTTC,TRBJ2-1,-,TRBV11-2,-